These 5 T cell receptor beta chains originate from one sample sequenced in a study of OX40 agonist ivuxolimab in advanced cancers. Produced via immunoSEQ multiplex PCR; TCRdb's table is partial and in-frame only. The repertoire includes 67,000 or so clones, about nine tenths of them detected once, and 2.8% sits in the top ten. The material was CD4+ or CD8+ T cells sorted from blood, obtained in a trial of the OX40 agonist ivuxolimab. The receptors originated from an adult with an advanced solid tumor such as melanoma, head and neck, liver or kidney cancer.

The chain joins TRBV7-9 to TRBJ1-4; D is undetermined. Between the trimmed V and J ends, which lost 3 bases and 6 bases, there was a span of 11 bases. This CDR3 is built from 14 residues. Looked up from germline, CDR1 is SEHNR and CDR2 is FQNEAQ (reference sequence). CDR3 bases: TGTGCCAGCAGCTTTTCCGGTTCTGATGAAAAACTGTTTTTT. Translation: CASSFSGSDEKLFF. Drawing the rest from reference TRBV7-9 and TRBJ1-4, the complete variable domain is DTGVSQNPRHKITKRGQNVTFRCDPISEHNRLYWYRQTLGQGPEFLTYFQNEAQLEKSRLLSDRFSAERPKGSFSTLEIQRTEQGDSAMYLCASSFSGSDEKLFFGSGTQLSVL.

V and J are TRBV27 and TRBJ2-5; a weak D match, TRBD1 (6 bases). The CDR3 has 12 amino acids. The V gene lost 2 bases and the J gene lost 5 bases, with 6 bases spanning the gap. Germline V gives CDR1 MNHEY, CDR2 SMNVEV (reference sequence). DNA of the CDR3: TGTGCCAGCAGTTTACAGGGGGAGACCCAGTACTTC. It specifies CASSLQGETQYF.

V usage is TRBV6-1 and J usage is TRBJ1-2; D is unresolved. The ends were cut back, 2 bases at V and 5 bases at J, with 12 bases in the middle. The length of the CDR3 is 14 residues. Germline CDR1 is MNHNS and CDR2 is SASEGT. The chain's CDR3 is CASSEIGVRYGYTF. For the CDR3, the DNA is TGTGCCAGCAGTGAAATTGGGGTGCGGTATGGCTACACCTTC.

The genes are TRBV18 and TRBJ1-1; D is unresolved. Germline V gives CDR1 KGHSH, CDR2 LQKENI. The CDR3 has 14 residues. Trimming stripped 6 bases from V and 0 bases from J, with 11 bases between. CDR3 loop: CASSLREMNTEAFF. The DNA for the CDR3 is TGTGCCAGCTCGCTGAGAGAGATGAACACTGAAGCTTTCTTT.

The chain combines TRBV13 with TRBJ2-7; D remains unclear. This CDR3 is 18 amino acids long. Trimming took 4 bases from V and 6 from J, leaving 28 bases between them. From germline, CDR1 is PRHDT and CDR2 FYEKMQ (reference sequence). CDR3 residues: CASSSTTRSIWTDIEQYF. CDR3 bases: TGTGCCAGCAGCTCCACAACCCGCAGTATCTGGACGGATATCGAGCAGTACTTC.